These T cell receptor beta chains were read from a single sample in a study of T cell responses to AZD1222 COVID-19 vaccine. Method: immunoSEQ multiplex PCR; TCRdb's copy keeps in-frame clones and lacks some. The sample lists 100,000 to 130,000 clones; about 93% were seen once. Sequences were derived from peripheral blood, sampled 28 days after the second AZD1222 dose. Receptor source: an adult who received the AZD1222 COVID-19 vaccine. CDR3s include the opening cysteine and the closing phenylalanine or tryptophan. Each record gives: clone size, V gene, D gene, J gene, CDR3 length, CDR3 DNA, CDR3 protein. A D gene is named only where the DNA matches it firmly. Clone size is stated in some rows and not others, as once, few, many or a class when expanded.

>NA|TRBV10-1|NA|TRBJ1-6|15
TGCGCCAGCAGTGATTCCTCGGGGATGGTGTCACCCCTCCACTTT
CASSDSSGMVSPLHF
>NA|TRBV12-5|NA|TRBJ2-1|14
TGTGCTAGTGGTTTGGGGTCTACCTACAATGAGCAGTTCTTC
CASGLGSTYNEQFF
>NA|TRBV9|TRBD1|TRBJ1-2|14
TGTGCCAGCAGCCCAGGGGGGGAAGGGTATGGCTACACCTTC
CASSPGGEGYGYTF
>NA|TRBV18|NA|TRBJ1-4|14
TGTGCCAGCTCACCACCCGGCAGTCGTGAAAAACTGTTTTTT
CASSPPGSREKLFF
>once|TRBV7-2|NA|TRBJ1-5|15
TGTGCCAGCAGCTACACACCATCCGGCAATCAGCCCCAGCATTTT
CASSYTPSGNQPQHF
>NA|TRBV30|TRBD2|TRBJ2-2|17
TGTGCCGTACTTTGGGCTAGCGGGAGTACTAACACCGGGGAGCTGTTTTTT
CAVLWASGSTNTGELFF
>NA|TRBV4-1|TRBD1|TRBJ2-1|14
TGCGCCAGCAGCCGAGGCAGGGGGCGAAATGAGCAGTTCTTC
CASSRGRGRNEQFF
>NA|TRBV6-6|NA|TRBJ1-1|17
TGTGCCAGCAGTCCCCGACTAAAGGAGGGCATGAACACTGAAGCTTTCTTT
CASSPRLKEGMNTEAFF
>NA|TRBV11-2|NA|TRBJ2-7|13
TGTGCCAGCAGCTACCTCGGGATTTACGAGCAGTACTTC
CASSYLGIYEQYF
>NA|TRBV7-8|NA|TRBJ2-3|15
TGTGCCAGCAGCTTCGACGTCACTAGCACAGATACGCAGTATTTT
CASSFDVTSTDTQYF
>NA|TRBV20-1|NA|TRBJ2-5|11
TGCAGTGCCGAGACGGGGGAGACCCAGTACTTC
CSAETGETQYF
>NA|TRBV4-1|NA|TRBJ2-1|16
TGCGCCAGCAGCCAAGCCGGGACGCAGGTTGCCAATGAGCAGTTCTTC
CASSQAGTQVANEQFF
>few|TRBV28|TRBD1|TRBJ1-5|14
TGTGCCAGCAGACCACAGGGGGTCAGACAGCCCCAGCATTTT
CASRPQGVRQPQHF
>NA|TRBV28|TRBD2|TRBJ2-4|16
TGTGCCAGCAGGGTTCAACTAGCGGGAACCAAAAACATTCAGTACTTC
CASRVQLAGTKNIQYF
>NA|TRBV5-1|TRBD1|TRBJ1-5|19
TGCGCCAGCAGCCCCGCACGGACAGGGGACGGTAAGCCCAATCAGCCCCAGCATTTT
CASSPARTGDGKPNQPQHF
>NA|TRBV15|NA|TRBJ2-1|15
TGTGCCACCAGCAGAGGTGTTCGCAAGAGGAATGAGCAGTTCTTC
CATSRGVRKRNEQFF
>once|TRBV7-6|NA|TRBJ2-3|16
TGTGCCAGCAGCCTAGGGGTGGCAGGGGGCACAGATACGCAGTATTTT
CASSLGVAGGTDTQYF
>NA|TRBV6-5|NA|TRBJ2-7|14
TGTGCCAGCAAAGGGAGCCAGGGTGGGTACGAGCAGTACTTC
CASKGSQGGYEQYF
>NA|TRBV10-3|TRBD1|TRBJ1-5|13
TGTGCCATCAGAGACAGGGATGGGCAGCCCCAGCATTTT
CAIRDRDGQPQHF
>NA|TRBV27|NA|TRBJ2-2|14
TGTGCCAGCAGTCTGGGGGAGAACACCGGGGAGCTGTTTTTT
CASSLGENTGELFF
>NA|TRBV30|NA|TRBJ1-2|17
TGTGCCTGGAGTGTACCCGGGACGGCGATACGCAACTATGGCTACACCTTC
CAWSVPGTAIRNYGYTF
>NA|TRBV29-1|NA|TRBJ2-7|11
TGCAGCGCCAGTTGGTCTTACGAGCAGTACTTC
CSASWSYEQYF
>NA|TRBV11-1|TRBD2|TRBJ2-7|16
TGTGCCAGCAGCTTAGGAGGCGGCGGGGGGTACTACGAGCAGTACTTC
CASSLGGGGGYYEQYF
>NA|TRBV7-6|NA|TRBJ1-4|15
TGTGCCAGCAGCCCTCGGGATTCGTTAGGTGAAAAACTGTTTTTT
CASSPRDSLGEKLFF
>NA|TRBV6-5|TRBD1|TRBJ2-7|15
TGTGCCAGCAACAAAGCGGGACAGGGGGGATACGAGCAGTACTTC
CASNKAGQGGYEQYF
>NA|TRBV12-3/TRBV12-4|NA|TRBJ2-3|13
TGTGCCAGCAGCCTACATTACACAGATACGCAGTATTTT
CASSLHYTDTQYF